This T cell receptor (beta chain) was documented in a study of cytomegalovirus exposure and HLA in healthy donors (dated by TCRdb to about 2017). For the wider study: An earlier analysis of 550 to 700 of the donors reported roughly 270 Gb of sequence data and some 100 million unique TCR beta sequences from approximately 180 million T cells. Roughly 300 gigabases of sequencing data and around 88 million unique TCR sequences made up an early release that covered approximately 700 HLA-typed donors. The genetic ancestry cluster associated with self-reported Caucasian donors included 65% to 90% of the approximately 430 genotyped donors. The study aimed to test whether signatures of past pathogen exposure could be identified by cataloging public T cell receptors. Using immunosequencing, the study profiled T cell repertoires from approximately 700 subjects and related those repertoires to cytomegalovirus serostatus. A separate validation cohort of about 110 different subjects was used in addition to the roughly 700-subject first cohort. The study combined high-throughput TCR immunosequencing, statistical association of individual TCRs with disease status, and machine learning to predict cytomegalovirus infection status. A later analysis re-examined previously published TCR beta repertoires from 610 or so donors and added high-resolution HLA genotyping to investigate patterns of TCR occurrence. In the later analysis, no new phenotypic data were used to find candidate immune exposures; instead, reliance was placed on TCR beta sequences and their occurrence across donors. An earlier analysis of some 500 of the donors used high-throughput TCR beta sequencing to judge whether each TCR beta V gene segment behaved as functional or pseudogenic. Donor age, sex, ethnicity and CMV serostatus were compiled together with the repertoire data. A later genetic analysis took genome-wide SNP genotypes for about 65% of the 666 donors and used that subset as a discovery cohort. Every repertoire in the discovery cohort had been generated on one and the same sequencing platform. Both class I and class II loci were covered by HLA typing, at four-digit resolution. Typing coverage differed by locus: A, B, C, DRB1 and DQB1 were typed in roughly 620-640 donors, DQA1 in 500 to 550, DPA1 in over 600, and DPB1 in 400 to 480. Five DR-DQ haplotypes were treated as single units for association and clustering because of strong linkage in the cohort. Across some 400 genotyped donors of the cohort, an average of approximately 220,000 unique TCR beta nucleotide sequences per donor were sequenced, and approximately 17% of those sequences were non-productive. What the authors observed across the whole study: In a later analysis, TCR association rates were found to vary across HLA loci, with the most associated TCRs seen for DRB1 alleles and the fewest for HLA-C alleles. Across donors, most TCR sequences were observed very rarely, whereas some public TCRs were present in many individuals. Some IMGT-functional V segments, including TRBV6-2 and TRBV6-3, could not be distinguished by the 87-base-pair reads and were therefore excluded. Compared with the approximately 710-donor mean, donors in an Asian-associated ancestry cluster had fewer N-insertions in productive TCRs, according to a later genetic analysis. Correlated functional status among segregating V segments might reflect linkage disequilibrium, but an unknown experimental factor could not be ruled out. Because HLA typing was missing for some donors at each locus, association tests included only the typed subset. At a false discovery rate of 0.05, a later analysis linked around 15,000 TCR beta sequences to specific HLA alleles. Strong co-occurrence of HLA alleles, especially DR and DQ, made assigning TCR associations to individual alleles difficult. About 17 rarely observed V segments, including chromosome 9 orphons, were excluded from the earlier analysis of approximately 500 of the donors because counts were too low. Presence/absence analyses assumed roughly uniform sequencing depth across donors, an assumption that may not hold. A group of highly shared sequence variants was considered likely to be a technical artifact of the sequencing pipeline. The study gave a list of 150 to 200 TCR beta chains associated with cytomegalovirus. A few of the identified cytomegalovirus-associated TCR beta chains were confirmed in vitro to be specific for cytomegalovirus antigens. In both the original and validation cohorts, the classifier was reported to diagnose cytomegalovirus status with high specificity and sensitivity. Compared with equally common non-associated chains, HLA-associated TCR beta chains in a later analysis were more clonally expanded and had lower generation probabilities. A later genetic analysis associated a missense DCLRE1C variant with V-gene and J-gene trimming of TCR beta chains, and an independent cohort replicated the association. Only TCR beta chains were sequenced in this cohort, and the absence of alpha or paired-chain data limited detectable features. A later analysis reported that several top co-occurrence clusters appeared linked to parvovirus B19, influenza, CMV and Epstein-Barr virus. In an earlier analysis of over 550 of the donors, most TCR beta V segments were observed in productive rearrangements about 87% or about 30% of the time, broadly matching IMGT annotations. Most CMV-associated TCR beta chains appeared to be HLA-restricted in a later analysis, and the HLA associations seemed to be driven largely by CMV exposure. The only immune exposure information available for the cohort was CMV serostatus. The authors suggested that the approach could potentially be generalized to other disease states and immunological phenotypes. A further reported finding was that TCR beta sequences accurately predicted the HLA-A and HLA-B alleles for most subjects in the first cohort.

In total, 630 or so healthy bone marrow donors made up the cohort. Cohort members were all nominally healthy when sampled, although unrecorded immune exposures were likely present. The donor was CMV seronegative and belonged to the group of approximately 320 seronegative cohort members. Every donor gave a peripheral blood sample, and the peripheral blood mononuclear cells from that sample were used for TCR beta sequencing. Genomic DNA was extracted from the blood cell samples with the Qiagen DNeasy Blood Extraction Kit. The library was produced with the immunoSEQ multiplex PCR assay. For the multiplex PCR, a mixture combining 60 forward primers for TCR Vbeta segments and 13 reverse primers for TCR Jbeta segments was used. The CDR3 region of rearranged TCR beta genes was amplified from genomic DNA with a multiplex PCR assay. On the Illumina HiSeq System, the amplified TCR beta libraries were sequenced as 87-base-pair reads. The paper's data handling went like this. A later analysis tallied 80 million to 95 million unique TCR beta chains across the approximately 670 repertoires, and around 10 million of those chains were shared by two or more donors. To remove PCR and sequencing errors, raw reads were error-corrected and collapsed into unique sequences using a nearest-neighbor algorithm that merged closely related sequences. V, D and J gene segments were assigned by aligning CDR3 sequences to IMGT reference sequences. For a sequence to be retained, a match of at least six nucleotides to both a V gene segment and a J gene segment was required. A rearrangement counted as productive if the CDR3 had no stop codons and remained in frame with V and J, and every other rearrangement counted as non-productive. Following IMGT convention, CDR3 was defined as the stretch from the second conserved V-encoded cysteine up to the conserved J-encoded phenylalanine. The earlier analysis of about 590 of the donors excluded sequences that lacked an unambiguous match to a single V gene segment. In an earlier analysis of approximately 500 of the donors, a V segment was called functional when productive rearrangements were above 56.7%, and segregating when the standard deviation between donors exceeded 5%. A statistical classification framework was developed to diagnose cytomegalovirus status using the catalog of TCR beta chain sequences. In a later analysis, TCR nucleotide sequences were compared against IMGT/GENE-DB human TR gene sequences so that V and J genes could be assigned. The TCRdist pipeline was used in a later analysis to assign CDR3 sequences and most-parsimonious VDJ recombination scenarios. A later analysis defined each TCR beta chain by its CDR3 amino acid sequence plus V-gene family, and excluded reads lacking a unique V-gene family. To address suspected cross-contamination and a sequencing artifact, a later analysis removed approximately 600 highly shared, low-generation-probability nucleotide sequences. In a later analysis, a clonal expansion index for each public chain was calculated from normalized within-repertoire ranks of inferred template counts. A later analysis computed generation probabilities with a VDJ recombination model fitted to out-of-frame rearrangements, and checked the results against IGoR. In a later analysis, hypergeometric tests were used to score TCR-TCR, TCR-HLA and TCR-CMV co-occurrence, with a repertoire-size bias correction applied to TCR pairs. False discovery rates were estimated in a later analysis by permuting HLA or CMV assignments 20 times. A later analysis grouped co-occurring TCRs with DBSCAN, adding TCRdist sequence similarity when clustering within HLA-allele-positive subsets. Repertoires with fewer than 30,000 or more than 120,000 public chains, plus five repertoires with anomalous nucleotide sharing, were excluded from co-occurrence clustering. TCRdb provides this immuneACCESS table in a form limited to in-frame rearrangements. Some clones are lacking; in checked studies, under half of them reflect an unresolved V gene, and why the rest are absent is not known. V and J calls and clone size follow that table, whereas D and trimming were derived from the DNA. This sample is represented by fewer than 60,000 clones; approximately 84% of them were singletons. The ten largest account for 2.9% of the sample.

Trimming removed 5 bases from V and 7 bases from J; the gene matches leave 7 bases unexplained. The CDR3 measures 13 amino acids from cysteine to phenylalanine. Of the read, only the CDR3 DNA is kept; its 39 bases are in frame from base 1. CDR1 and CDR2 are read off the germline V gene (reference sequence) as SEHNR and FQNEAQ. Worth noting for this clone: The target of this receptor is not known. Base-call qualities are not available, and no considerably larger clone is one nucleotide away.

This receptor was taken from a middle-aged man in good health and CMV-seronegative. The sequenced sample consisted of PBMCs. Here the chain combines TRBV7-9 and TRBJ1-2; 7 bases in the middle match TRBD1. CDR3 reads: CASSTGTDLGYTF. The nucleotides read TGTGCCAGCAGCACCGGGACAGATCTTGGCTACACCTTC. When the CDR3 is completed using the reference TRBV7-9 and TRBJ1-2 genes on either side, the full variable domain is DTGVSQNPRHKITKRGQNVTFRCDPISEHNRLYWYRQTLGQGPEFLTYFQNEAQLEKSRLLSDRFSAERPKGSFSTLEIQRTEQGDSAMYLCASSTGTDLGYTFGSGTRLTVV.